This entry is about one T cell receptor (beta chain). This entry comes from a study of shared clonotypes between healthy human individuals. Study context: CD4 naive cells filled three plates per donor, CD4 memory three, CD8 naive two and CD8 memory one.

The assay was immunoSEQ multiplex PCR, and TCRdb's table has in-frame clones only and misses some. There are 2 million to 2.5 million clones in the sample; 85% to 95% occur only once, and under 0.45% lies in the top ten. V lost 0 bases, J lost 0 bases, and 9 bases lay in between. Germline V gene lookup returns CDR1 SGDLS and CDR2 YYNGEE. The CDR3 has 15 amino acids. V is TRBV9 and J is TRBJ1-2, with no clear D. The TCR originated in a young man in good health. Some clones in this sample may be carry-over from other donors' samples. The sequenced sample was naive CD4+ T cells from PBMCs. Subset given: CD45RA+ positively selected. This CDR3 reads CASSVEAGANYGYTF. As DNA, the CDR3 is TGTGCCAGCAGCGTAGAGGCAGGAGCTAACTATGGCTACACCTTC.